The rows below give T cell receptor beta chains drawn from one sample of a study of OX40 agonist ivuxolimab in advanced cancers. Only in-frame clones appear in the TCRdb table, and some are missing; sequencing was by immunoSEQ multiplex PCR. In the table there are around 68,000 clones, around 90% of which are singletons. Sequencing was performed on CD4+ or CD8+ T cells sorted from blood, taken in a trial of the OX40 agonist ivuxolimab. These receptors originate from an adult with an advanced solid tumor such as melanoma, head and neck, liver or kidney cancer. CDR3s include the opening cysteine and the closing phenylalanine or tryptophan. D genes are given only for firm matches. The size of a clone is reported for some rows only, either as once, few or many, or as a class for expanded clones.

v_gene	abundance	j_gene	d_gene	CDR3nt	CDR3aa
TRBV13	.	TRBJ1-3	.	TGTGCCAGCAGCTTAGGGGGCGGTGGAAACACCATATATTTT	CASSLGGGGNTIYF
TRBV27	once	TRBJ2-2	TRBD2	TGTGCCAGCAGTTTTAGCGGGAGGATAAGGACCGGGGAGCTGTTTTTT	CASSFSGRIRTGELFF
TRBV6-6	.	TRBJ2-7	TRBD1	TGTGCCAGCAGTGCGACAGGGGTCGGCTACGAGCAGTACTTC	CASSATGVGYEQYF
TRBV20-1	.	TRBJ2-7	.	TGCAGTGCTACCCCAGTTGACGAGCAGTACTTC	CSATPVDEQYF
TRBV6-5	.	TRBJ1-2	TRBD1	TGTGCCAGCAGTCGGACAGGGCCCAATCGGGGCTACACCTTC	CASSRTGPNRGYTF
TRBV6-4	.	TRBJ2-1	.	TGTGCCAGCAGGTACTCATCGGAGCAGTTCTTC	CASRYSSEQFF
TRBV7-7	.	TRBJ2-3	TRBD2	TGTGCCAGCAGCTTAGGGCGGGAGATCGCAGATACGCAGTATTTT	CASSLGREIADTQYF
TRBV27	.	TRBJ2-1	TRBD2	TGTGCCAGCAGGGCCGGGACTAGCGGGAGCGTTGAGCAGTTCTTC	CASRAGTSGSVEQFF
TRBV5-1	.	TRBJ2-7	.	TGCGCCAGCAGCTTGGTGGTCCAGCCCTACGAGCAGTACTTC	CASSLVVQPYEQYF
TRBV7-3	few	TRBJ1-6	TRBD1	TGTGCCAGCAGAGAGGGACAGGGTGATTCACCCCTCCACTTT	CASREGQGDSPLHF
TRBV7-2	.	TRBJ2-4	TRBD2	TGTGCCAGCAGCTCGGGACTTCCCGGGGGGAACATTCAGTACTTC	CASSSGLPGGNIQYF
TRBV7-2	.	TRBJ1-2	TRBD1	TGTGCCAGCAGCTTAATTCGGCAGGGGGTGGGGGGCTACACCTTC	CASSLIRQGVGGYTF
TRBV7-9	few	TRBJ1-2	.	TGTGCCAGCAGCTTATACGACAGAGTATCTGGCTACACCTTC	CASSLYDRVSGYTF
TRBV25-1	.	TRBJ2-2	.	TGTGCCAGCAGTGCCTTGGGGGGATCCGGGGAGCTGTTTTTT	CASSALGGSGELFF
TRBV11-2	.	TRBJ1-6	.	TGTGCCAGCAGCTTAGCCTTACAGGGTTCACCCCTTCACTTT	CASSLALQGSPLHF
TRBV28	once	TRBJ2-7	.	TGTGCCAGCAGTTTACCTAGCGTCTACGAGCAGTACTTC	CASSLPSVYEQYF
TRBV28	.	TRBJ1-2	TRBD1	TGTGCCAGCAGCCAACAGGGGGAGGGAGACTATGGCTACACCTTC	CASSQQGEGDYGYTF
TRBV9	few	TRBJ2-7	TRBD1	TGTGCCAGCAGCGTCGCCGACAGGGTCGTTAGCTGGGACGAGCAGTACTTC	CASSVADRVVSWDEQYF
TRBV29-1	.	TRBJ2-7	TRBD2	TGCAGCGTTGTCTTTAGCGGGGGCCCCAACTCCTACGAGCAGTACTTC	CSVVFSGGPNSYEQYF
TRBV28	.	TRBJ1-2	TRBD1	TGTGCCAGCAGTTTATCGGACAGGTGGAGTGGCTACACCTTC	CASSLSDRWSGYTF
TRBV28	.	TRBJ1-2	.	TGTGCCAGCAGTTCAGCTCCCTATGGCTACACCTTC	CASSSAPYGYTF
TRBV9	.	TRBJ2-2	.	TGTGCCAGCAGCGTAAGAACAGCACCCACCGGGGAGCTGTTTTTT	CASSVRTAPTGELFF
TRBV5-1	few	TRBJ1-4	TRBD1	TGCGCCAGCAGCTCTTCAACAGGGGGAAGGGAAAAACTGTTTTTT	CASSSSTGGREKLFF
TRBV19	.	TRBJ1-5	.	TGTGCCAGTACCGCACCCACACGGGGTATTAGCAATCAGCCCCAGCATTTT	CASTAPTRGISNQPQHF
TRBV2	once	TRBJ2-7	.	TGTGCCAGCAACGGTTTTGGGTCCTACGAGCAGTACTTC	CASNGFGSYEQYF
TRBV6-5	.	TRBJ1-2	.	TGTGCCAGCAGTTACTGGTCAGAATATGGCTACACCTTC	CASSYWSEYGYTF
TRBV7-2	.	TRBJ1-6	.	TGTGCCAGCAGCTTAGTTACCGCAGGAGGGCAGAATTCACCCCTCCACTTT	CASSLVTAGGQNSPLHF
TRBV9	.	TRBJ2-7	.	TGTGCCAGCAGCGTAGCGGTCCAGGGGGAGCAGTACTTC	CASSVAVQGEQYF
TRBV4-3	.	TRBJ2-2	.	TGCGCCAGCAGCCAAGGGTTGGGGGTCGGGGAGCTGTTTTTT	CASSQGLGVGELFF
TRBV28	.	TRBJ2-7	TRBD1	TGTGCCAGCACGGACAGGGGAGGCGAGCAGTACTTC	CASTDRGGEQYF
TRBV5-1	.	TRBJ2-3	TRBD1	TGCGCCAGCAGCTTGGCCACGGGACAGGGCTTAGATACGCAGTATTTT	CASSLATGQGLDTQYF
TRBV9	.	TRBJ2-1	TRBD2	TGTGCCAGCAGCTCCCTGGGGGGGGCCTACAATGAGCAGTTCTTC	CASSSLGGAYNEQFF
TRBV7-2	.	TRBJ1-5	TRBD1	TGTGCCAGCAGCTTAGCCGGCAGCCCGGGACAGGGGGCTATTCGCAATCAGCCCCAGCATTTT	CASSLAGSPGQGAIRNQPQHF
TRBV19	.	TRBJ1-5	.	TGTGCCAGTAGTCGAGCAGCTCCTGGAATTGGCAATCAGCCCCAGCATTTT	CASSRAAPGIGNQPQHF
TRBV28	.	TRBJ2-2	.	TGTGCCAGCAAACAGTTAGCAACCGGGGAGCTGTTTTTT	CASKQLATGELFF
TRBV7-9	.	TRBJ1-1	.	TGTGCCAGCAGCTTAATGGGGGGGACCACTGAAGCTTTCTTT	CASSLMGGTTEAFF